Below, 26 T cell receptor beta chains from the same sample are listed, as sequenced in a study of blood T cell repertoires in COVID-19. Using immunoSEQ multiplex PCR, the repertoire was profiled, and TCRdb retains in-frame clones only, with some absent. This table has 60,000 to 95,000 clones, over 80% appearing once. Sequenced: peripheral blood. These receptor sequences come from a woman aged 45-59 years with acute or convalescent COVID-19.

This chain joins TRBV2 and TRBJ1-5; no firm D call. Germline values: CDR1 SNHLY, CDR2 FYNNEI. The ends were cut back, 2 bases at V and 5 bases at J, with 7 bases in the middle. This CDR3 region has 13 residues. CDR3 sequence reads: CASSELFHQPQHF. The CDR3 DNA follows: TGTGCCAGCAGTGAACTGTTTCATCAGCCCCAGCATTTT.

This rearrangement joins TRBV7-2 to TRBJ2-5, with D possibly TRBD2 on 6 matching bases. Trimming removed 6 bases at V and 5 bases at J, with 16 bases between. Germline V lookup: CDR1 SGHTA, CDR2 FQGNSA. The length of the CDR3 is 14 residues. The DNA for the CDR3 is TGTGCCAGCAGTTCGCTAGGGGCGGGGGAGACCCAGTACTTC. Translating gives CASSSLGAGETQYF.

The genes are TRBV6-5 and TRBJ1-2; unclear D gene. Per germline, CDR1 MNHEY and CDR2 SVGAGI. This CDR3 has 12 amino acids. Deletions cut 7 bases from V and 2 bases from J, with 8 bases between. CDR3 sequence (DNA): TGTGCCAGCACCAACAACAACTATGGCTACACCTTC. This translates into CASTNNNYGYTF.

J is TRBJ1-2 and V is TRBV30; D is unclear. The germline V gene encodes CDR1 GTSNPN and CDR2 SVGIG (reference sequence). Trimming removed 1 base from V and 7 bases from J, with 16 bases in between. This CDR3 contains 14 residues. This CDR3 reads CAWSGLPGRGGYTF. CDR3 nucleotide sequence: TGTGCCTGGAGTGGCCTCCCGGGAAGAGGTGGCTACACCTTC.

This clone was detected a few times. This chain links TRBV6-5 with TRBJ1-4; D not certain. This CDR3 comprises 15 residues. Trimming removed 5 bases from V and 2 bases from J, with 12 bases in between. CDR1 and CDR2 (germline): MNHEY, SVGAGI. CDR3 in amino acids: CASSLTRRTNEKLFF. The CDR3 DNA reads as TGTGCCAGCAGTCTCACTCGCCGCACTAATGAAAAACTGTTTTTT.

The rearrangement uses TRBV7-9 and TRBJ2-7; D remains ambiguous. Germline CDR1 is SEHNR and CDR2 is FQNEAQ (reference sequence). Trimming removed 1 base from V and 3 bases from J, with 4 bases in between. The CDR3 loop spans 12 amino acids. In DNA form, the CDR3 reads TGTGCCAGCAGCTTAGGTTACTACGAGCAGTACTTC. Its translation: CASSLGYYEQYF.

The chain carries TRBV5-1 and TRBJ1-2, with D tentatively TRBD1 (5 bases). Germline V gene sequence: CDR1 SGHRS, CDR2 YFSETQ. CDR3 length: 15 residues. The V end was cut by 0 bases, the J end by 0 bases, with 9 bases between. The CDR3: CASSLVSGTNYGYTF. CDR3 sequence (DNA): TGCGCCAGCAGCTTGGTTTCAGGGACTAACTATGGCTACACCTTC. The variable domain in full, with the rest retrieved from reference TRBV5-1 and TRBJ1-2, is KAGVTQTPRYLIKTRGQQVTLSCSPISGHRSVSWYQQTPGQGLQFLFEYFSETQRNKGNFPGRFSGRQFSNSRSEMNVSTLELGDSALYLCASSLVSGTNYGYTFGSGTRLTVV.

Only a few counts were recorded for this clone. The chain combines TRBV7-9 with TRBJ2-7, with 7 nucleotides matching TRBD1. The V and J ends lost 5 bases and 3 bases, in that order; junction bases with no gene match: 7. This CDR3 has 14 residues. Germline values: CDR1 SEHNR, CDR2 FQNEAQ (reference sequence). The CDR3 DNA follows: TGTGCCAGCAGCCCAGGGACAGCTTTCTACGAGCAGTACTTC. It encodes CASSPGTAFYEQYF.

The chain uses TRBV9 and TRBJ1-2; 12 bases agree with TRBD1. CDR1 is SGDLS and CDR2 is YYNGEE in the germline V gene. V shed 3 bases, J shed 7 bases, and the junction held 4 bases outside the gene matches. CDR3 length: 14 residues. This CDR3 reads CASSGDRGRAGYTF. The DNA for the CDR3 is TGTGCCAGCAGCGGGGACAGGGGGCGTGCTGGCTACACCTTC.

The chain couples TRBV6-6 to TRBJ2-7; 15 bases are shared with TRBD2. With 6 bases clipped from V and 2 bases from J, the junction kept 14 bases outside the gene matches. From germline, CDR1 is MNHNY and CDR2 SVGAGI (reference sequence). This CDR3 contains 19 residues. CDR3 sequence: CASSSPGLAGGRSAYEQYF. The DNA of the CDR3 is TGTGCCAGCAGCTCCCCGGGACTAGCGGGGGGCCGAAGTGCCTACGAGCAGTACTTC.

The genes are TRBV6-6 and TRBJ1-6, with D unresolved. The CDR3 is 14 residues long. Trimming left V 0 bases short and J 16 bases short, with 16 bases between. Germline CDR1 and CDR2: MNHNY and SVGAGI (reference sequence). The CDR3 region is CASSYSPSQPALHF. CDR3 DNA: TGTGCCAGCAGTTACTCCCCTAGCCAACCCGCACTCCACTTT.

The chain has TRBV19 and TRBJ2-1, with TRBD2 matching 13 bases. The CDR3 covers 18 residues. V lost 4 bases, J lost 3 bases, and 9 bases stayed unmatched. CDR1 and CDR2 from the germline V gene are LNHDA and SQIVND (reference sequence). This CDR3 reads CASSTRTSGSTLYNEQFF. For the CDR3, the DNA is TGTGCCAGTAGTACCCGGACTAGCGGGAGTACCCTCTACAATGAGCAGTTCTTC.

The chain has TRBV5-4 and TRBJ2-7; 15 bases are shared with TRBD2. J was trimmed by 0 bases and V by 4 bases; bases with no gene match: 5. The CDR3 spans 17 residues. Germline assignment: CDR1 SGHNT and CDR2 YYREEE (reference sequence). This chain's CDR3 is CASSPGLAGGYSYEQYF. In nucleotides, the CDR3 is TGTGCCAGCAGCCCGGGACTAGCGGGGGGCTACTCCTACGAGCAGTACTTC.

The chain joins TRBV28 to TRBJ1-5; tentatively, D is TRBD1 (6 bases). The V gene's germline CDR1 is MDHEN and CDR2 SYDVKM. Trimming shortened V by 8 bases and J by 2 bases, and 16 bases separated the two germline ends. This CDR3 spans 15 amino acids. DNA for the CDR3: TGTGCCAGCGTCCGTCAGGGGTCAGGCAATCAGCCCCAGCATTTT. It is translated as CASVRQGSGNQPQHF.

This clone was detected a few times. This chain's CDR3 is CASSRTGDSGNTIYF. Here the CDR3 DNA reads TGTGCCAGCAGCCGGACAGGGGATTCTGGAAACACCATATATTTT. This chain uses TRBV6-6 with TRBJ1-3, with 9 nucleotides matching TRBD1. This CDR3 has 15 residues. The germline CDR1 and CDR2 sequences are MNHNY and SVGAGI (reference sequence). V was clipped by 6 bases and J by 1 base; unmatched bases: 4.

The chain joins TRBV18 to TRBJ1-1; possibly TRBD1 for D (6 bases). This CDR3 contains 14 residues. The V gene lost 1 base and the J gene lost 4 bases, with 10 bases spanning the gap. CDR1 and CDR2 from the germline V gene are KGHSH and LQKENI. The DNA of the CDR3 is TGTGCCAGCTCACCACAACAGGGTGTCACTGAAGCTTTCTTT. Its translation is CASSPQQGVTEAFF. The whole variable domain, filled in from reference TRBV18 and TRBJ1-1, reads NAGVMQNPRHLVRRRGQEARLRCSPMKGHSHVYWYRQLPEEGLKFMVYLQKENIIDESGMPKERFSAEFPKEGPSILRIQQVVRGDSAAYFCASSPQQGVTEAFFGQGTRLTVV.

The chain carries TRBV6-6 and TRBJ1-1; perhaps TRBD1 as D (6 bases). The germline V gene encodes CDR1 MNHNY and CDR2 SVGAGI (reference sequence). The CDR3 spans 16 residues. V was cut by 10 bases and J by 0 bases, with 21 bases left in between. CDR3 protein: CATGWSGDTMNTEAFF. The CDR3 coding sequence is TGTGCCACCGGATGGTCAGGGGACACTATGAACACTGAAGCTTTCTTT.

The chain employs TRBV18 and TRBJ2-7, with 7 bases identical to TRBD2. CDR3 length equals 14 residues. The germline CDR1 and CDR2 sequences are KGHSH and LQKENI. The ends lost 6 bases at V and 6 bases at J; junction bases unmatched: 11. CDR3 DNA: TGTGCCAGCTCCCCTGAGACTAGCCTCCTCGAGCAGTACTTC. Amino acid sequence: CASSPETSLLEQYF. Full variable domain (outside the CDR3, taken from reference TRBV18 and TRBJ2-7): NAGVMQNPRHLVRRRGQEARLRCSPMKGHSHVYWYRQLPEEGLKFMVYLQKENIIDESGMPKERFSAEFPKEGPSILRIQQVVRGDSAAYFCASSPETSLLEQYFGPGTRLTVT.

The rearrangement uses TRBV11-2 and TRBJ1-1, with TRBD1 identical over 9 bases. The length of the CDR3 is 15 residues. Per the germline V gene, CDR1 is SGHAT and CDR2 is FQNNGV. V lost 5 bases to trimming and J lost 0 bases; unmatched junction nucleotides: 4. CDR3 in amino acids: CASSVTGGMNTEAFF. The CDR3 DNA sequence: TGTGCCAGCAGCGTTACAGGGGGCATGAACACTGAAGCTTTCTTT.

This chain joins TRBV30 and TRBJ2-1; 12 positions match TRBD2. The CDR3 consists of 15 residues. The V gene end was trimmed by 1 base and the J gene end by 6 bases; junction bases not matched to a gene: 4. Germline V gene sequence: CDR1 GTSNPN, CDR2 SVGIG (reference sequence). The CDR3 protein is CAWSAGLAGSNEQFF. The CDR3 DNA is TGTGCCTGGAGTGCTGGACTAGCGGGGAGCAATGAGCAGTTCTTC.

V gene TRBV18 combines with J gene TRBJ2-1; D is undetermined. The V gene lost 3 bases and the J gene lost 5 bases, with 5 bases spanning the gap. There are 12 residues in the CDR3. CDR1 and CDR2 (germline): KGHSH, LQKENI. CDR3 nucleotide sequence: TGTGCCAGCTCACCCTTCGACAATGAGCAGTTCTTC. This translates into CASSPFDNEQFF.

This chain links TRBV20-1 with TRBJ1-5, with no clear D. Germline CDR1 reads DFQATT; CDR2 reads SNEGSKA (reference sequence). The CDR3 consists of 15 residues. The germline V and J ends were trimmed by 3 bases and 6 bases, with 18 bases remaining between them. CDR3 DNA sequence: TGCAGTGCTAGTCTAACGGCAGGCCGATTTCAGCCCCAGCATTTT. It translates to CSASLTAGRFQPQHF.

The V and J genes are TRBV27 and TRBJ2-1, with 8 bases lining up with TRBD2. The germline CDR1 and CDR2 sequences are MNHEY and SMNVEV (reference sequence). This CDR3 contains 13 residues. Germline trimming cut 5 bases from V and 6 bases from J; bases unmatched to any gene: 3. The CDR3 loop reads CASSMGTSNEQFF. In nucleotides, the CDR3 is TGTGCCAGCAGTATGGGGACTAGCAATGAGCAGTTCTTC.

The rearrangement links TRBV5-8 to TRBJ1-5; a weak D match, TRBD1 (6 bases). This CDR3 comprises 15 residues. The V gene lost 5 bases and the J gene lost 0 bases, with 12 bases spanning the gap. Germline CDR1 SGHTS, CDR2 YDEGEE. The chain's CDR3 is CASSTGQSSNQPQHF. The CDR3 region has the DNA TGTGCCAGCAGTACCGGACAGTCTAGCAATCAGCCCCAGCATTTT.

The chain uses TRBV7-3 and TRBJ2-2; 8 nucleotides match TRBD1. The germline V gene has CDR1 SGHTA and CDR2 FQGTGA. This CDR3 spans 17 amino acids. The V and J ends lost 4 bases and 1 base, in that order; junction bases with no gene match: 8. CDR3 region: CASSSDRGAGNTGELFF. The CDR3 DNA reads TGTGCCAGCAGCTCAGACAGGGGAGCAGGGAACACCGGGGAGCTGTTTTTT.

A single count supports this clone. CDR3 protein: CASSGPRTGNNSPLHF. CDR3 in DNA: TGTGCCAGCAGTGGACCGCGGACAGGGAATAATTCACCCCTCCACTTT. The chain combines TRBV28 with TRBJ1-6, with TRBD1 matching 8 bases. The CDR3 is 16 residues long. The J segment lost 5 bases and the V segment lost 5 bases, leaving 8 bases of the junction unmatched. Per germline, CDR1 MDHEN and CDR2 SYDVKM.